This T cell receptor (beta chain) was observed in a study of blood T cells in healthy people across ages. Study results and caveats: TCR beta diversity per million T cells fell roughly linearly with age.

CDR1 is LGHDT and CDR2 is YNNKEL in the germline V gene (reference sequence). This CDR3 is 13 amino acids long. V shed 4 bases and J shed 2 bases, with 8 bases lying between them. With a J-beta primer mix and a sample-barcoded 5' primer, a second PCR ran about 7 to 12 cycles. TCRdb processed the 5' RACE reads anew with MiXCR; each CDR3 protein has one entry. There are over 600,000 distinct CDR3 sequences in the sample; 35% to 60% occur only once, and roughly 20% lies in the top ten. A remark on this clonotype: Its antigen is currently unknown.

This sequence was found in a man older than 75 in good health. The sequenced sample consisted of blood. J is TRBJ2-5 and V is TRBV3-1; D perhaps matches TRBD2 (5 bases). The CDR3 loop reads CASSLAMQETQYF. CDR3 coding DNA: TGTGCCAGCAGCCTAGCGATGCAAGAGACCCAGTACTTC.